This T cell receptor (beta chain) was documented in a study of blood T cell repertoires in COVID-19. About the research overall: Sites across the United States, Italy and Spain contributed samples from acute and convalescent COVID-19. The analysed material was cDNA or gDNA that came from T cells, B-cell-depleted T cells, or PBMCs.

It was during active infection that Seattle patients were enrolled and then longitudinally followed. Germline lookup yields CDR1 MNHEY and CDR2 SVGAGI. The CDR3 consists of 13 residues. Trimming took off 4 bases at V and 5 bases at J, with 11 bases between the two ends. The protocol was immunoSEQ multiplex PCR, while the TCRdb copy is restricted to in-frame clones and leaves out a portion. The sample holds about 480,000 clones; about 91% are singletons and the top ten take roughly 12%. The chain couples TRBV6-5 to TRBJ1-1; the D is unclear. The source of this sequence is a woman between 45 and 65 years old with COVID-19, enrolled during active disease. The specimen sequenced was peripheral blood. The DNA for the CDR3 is TGTGCCAGCAGTTCGACCCCGCGGACTGAAGCTTTCTTT. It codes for CASSSTPRTEAFF.